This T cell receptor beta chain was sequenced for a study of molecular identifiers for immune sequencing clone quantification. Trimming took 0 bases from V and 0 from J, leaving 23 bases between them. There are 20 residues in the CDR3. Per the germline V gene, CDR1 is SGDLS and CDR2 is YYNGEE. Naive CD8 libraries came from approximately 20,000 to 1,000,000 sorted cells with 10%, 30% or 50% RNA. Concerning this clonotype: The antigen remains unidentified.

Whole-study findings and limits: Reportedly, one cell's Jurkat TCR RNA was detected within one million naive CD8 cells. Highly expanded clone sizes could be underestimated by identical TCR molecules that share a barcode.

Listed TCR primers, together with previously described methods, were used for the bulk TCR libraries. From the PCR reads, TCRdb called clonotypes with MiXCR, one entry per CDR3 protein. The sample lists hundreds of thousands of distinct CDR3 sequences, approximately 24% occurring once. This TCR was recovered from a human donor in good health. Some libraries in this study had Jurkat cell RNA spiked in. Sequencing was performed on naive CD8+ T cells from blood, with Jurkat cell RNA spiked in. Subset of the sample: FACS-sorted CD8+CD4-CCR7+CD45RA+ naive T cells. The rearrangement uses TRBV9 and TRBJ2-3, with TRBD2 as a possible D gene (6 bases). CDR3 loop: CASSVEPLGARTTSTDTQYF. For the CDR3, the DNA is TGTGCCAGCAGCGTAGAACCCCTTGGAGCCAGGACTACTAGCACAGATACGCAGTATTTT.